The 11 T cell receptor beta chains presented below share a single source sample, sequenced in a study of CD8+CD57+ T cells in acquired aplastic anemia. TCR beta VDJ and CDR3 profiles were obtained from a genomic DNA template. TCRdb processed the reads anew with MiXCR; each CDR3 protein has one entry. This sample has about 220,000 distinct CDR3 sequences, with roughly 35% found just once. Sequencing input: sorted CD4+, CD8+, or CD8+CD57+ T cells (not recorded which) from PBMCs. These receptors were obtained from a human donor in good health, serving as a control.

There are a few counts of this clonotype. This sequence joins TRBV29-1 and TRBJ2-5; TRBD1 agrees at 9 bases. The CDR3 is 13 residues long. Trimming at V came to 5 bases and at J to 0 bases, leaving 1 base not matched to a gene. The germline CDR1 and CDR2 sequences are SQVTM and ANQGSEA. CDR3 sequence reads: CSVRTGDQETQYF. CDR3 in DNA: TGCAGCGTTAGGACAGGGGACCAAGAGACCCAGTACTTC.

The V gene is TRBV30, the J gene TRBJ1-2; D not resolved. The length of the CDR3 is 13 residues. The germline V gene has CDR1 GTSNPN and CDR2 SVGIG (reference sequence). V lost 2 bases and J lost 4, with 11 bases in between. This chain's CDR3 is CAWSPHYTYGYTF. The CDR3, as DNA: TGTGCCTGGAGTCCACACTACACCTATGGCTACACCTTC. The complete variable domain, with remaining parts taken from reference TRBV30 and TRBJ1-2, reads SQTIHQWPATLVQPVGSPLSLECTVEGTSNPNLYWYRQAAGRGLQLLFYSVGIGQISSEVPQNLSASRPQDRQFILSSKKLLLSDSGFYLCAWSPHYTYGYTFGSGTRLTVV.

This clonotype was recorded a few times. This rearrangement joins TRBV30 to TRBJ1-2; TRBD1 agrees at 11 bases. V lost 3 bases to trimming and J lost 8 bases; unmatched junction nucleotides: 5. The CDR3 has 13 residues. From germline, CDR1 is GTSNPN and CDR2 SVGIG (reference sequence). The CDR3 DNA is TGTGCCTGGAGCCGGGACAGGGGGAACGGCTACACCTTC. It yields the protein CAWSRDRGNGYTF.

Many counts were recorded for this clonotype. This chain joins TRBV15 and TRBJ1-2; D remains ambiguous. CDR3 size: 16 residues. Looked up from germline, CDR1 is LNHNV and CDR2 is YYDKDF (reference sequence). The V end was cut by 0 bases, the J end by 1 base, with 12 bases between. The CDR3 sequence is CATSRDLEGGNYGYTF. The CDR3 nucleotides are TGTGCCACCAGCAGAGATCTCGAGGGAGGTAACTATGGCTACACCTTC.

This chain joins TRBV7-9 and TRBJ2-5, with no clear D. Trimming stripped 1 base from V and 0 bases from J, with 6 bases between. This CDR3 has 14 amino acids. Germline values: CDR1 SEHNR, CDR2 FQNEAQ (reference sequence). CDR3 coding DNA: TGTGCCAGCAGCTTAGTATACAACCAAGAGACCCAGTACTTC. Protein product: CASSLVYNQETQYF. Full variable domain (remainder filled in from reference TRBV7-9 and TRBJ2-5): DTGVSQNPRHKITKRGQNVTFRCDPISEHNRLYWYRQTLGQGPEFLTYFQNEAQLEKSRLLSDRFSAERPKGSFSTLEIQRTEQGDSAMYLCASSLVYNQETQYFGPGTRLLVL.

This clonotype showed up just a few times. The gene calls are TRBV5-1 and TRBJ2-1; D might be TRBD2 (6 bases). The CDR3 sequence is 15 residues long. V was clipped by 4 bases and J by 10 bases, with 21 bases between them. Germline V lookup: CDR1 SGHRS, CDR2 YFSETQ. CDR3 nucleotide sequence: TGCGCCAGCAGCGGCGGGACGTCGAGCTCCTACGAGCAGTTCTTC. As protein: CASSGGTSSSYEQFF.

This clonotype has a count of ten or more. The chain joins TRBV11-2 to TRBJ1-2; D uncertain. Germline V lookup: CDR1 SGHAT, CDR2 FQNNGV. This CDR3 spans 12 amino acids. V was clipped by 0 bases and J by 7 bases, with 6 bases between them. The CDR3 spells CASSLEGSGYTF. The CDR3 bases are TGTGCCAGCAGCTTAGAAGGGTCTGGCTACACCTTC.

This clonotype appeared a few times. This chain connects TRBV12-3 or TRBV12-4 to TRBJ1-1; the D gene is possibly TRBD1 (6 bases). The CDR3 runs to 15 residues. Trimming removed 6 bases from V and 1 base from J, with 15 bases in between. As DNA, the CDR3 is TGTGCCAGCAGGCAGCGAGCGACAGGGAACACTGAAGCTTTCTTT. This codes for CASRQRATGNTEAFF.

This clonotype has just a few counts. V gene TRBV12-3 or TRBV12-4 combines with J gene TRBJ2-2; a possible D gene is TRBD1 (5 bases). This CDR3 comprises 15 residues. V lost 3 bases to trimming and J lost 1 base, with 9 bases between them. Here the CDR3 reads CASSFRGGNTGELFF. Written as DNA, the CDR3 is TGTGCCAGCAGTTTTAGGGGCGGGAACACCGGGGAGCTGTTTTTT.

CDR3 sequence reads: CASTIDSSSYNEQFF. The CDR3, as DNA: TGTGCCAGTACCATCGACTCGAGCTCCTACAATGAGCAGTTCTTC. This chain uses TRBV19 with TRBJ2-1; D uncertain. The germline gives CDR1 LNHDA, CDR2 SQIVND (reference sequence). Trimming left V 7 bases short and J 0 bases short, with 13 bases between. The CDR3 extends over 15 amino acids.

This clonotype was seen at least ten times. The V and J genes are TRBV12-3 or TRBV12-4 and TRBJ1-2, with 12 bases identical to TRBD1. The trim removed 6 bases at V and 7 bases at J, leaving 12 bases unmatched. This CDR3 spans 16 amino acids. The CDR3 DNA follows: TGTGCCAGCAGACCCACGGGACAGGGGGCATGGAGTGGCTACACCTTC. Protein product: CASRPTGQGAWSGYTF.